Each of the 18 T cell receptor beta chains below was sequenced from the same sample in a study of blood T cell repertoires in COVID-19. The table came from immunoSEQ multiplex PCR; TCRdb's copy has only in-frame clones and leaves some out. The table has 160,000 or so clones, 75% to 90% seen once. Sequences were obtained from peripheral blood. The source of these receptors is a woman aged 40-49 years with acute or convalescent COVID-19.

V and J are TRBV4-1 and TRBJ2-2, with D tentatively TRBD2 (5 bases). This CDR3 contains 17 residues. Germline V gene lookup returns CDR1 MGHRA and CDR2 YSYEKL. V lost 2 bases and J lost 2, with 15 bases in between. This CDR3 reads CASSQPGGRGNTGELFF. For the CDR3, the DNA is TGCGCCAGCAGCCAACCCGGCGGGCGTGGAAACACCGGGGAGCTGTTTTTT.

This rearrangement joins TRBV5-6 to TRBJ2-5; perhaps TRBD2 as D (6 bases). Trimming pared 0 bases from V and 1 base from J, leaving 16 bases between. The CDR3 has 17 amino acids. Germline V gene data show CDR1 as SGHDT and CDR2 as YYEEEE. CDR3 nucleotide sequence: TGTGCCAGCAGCTTGGCCGGCTCCGGGGGTATCCAAGAGACCCAGTACTTC. It translates to CASSLAGSGGIQETQYF.

V and J are TRBV3-1 (or the pseudogene TRBV3-2) and TRBJ2-1; the match to TRBD2 covers 7 bases. Germline V lookup: CDR1 LGHDT, CDR2 YNNKEL (reference sequence). The CDR3 is made up of 16 amino acids. V shed 0 bases and J 6 bases; nucleotides not matched to a gene: 8. The CDR3 DNA reads TGTGCCAGCAGCCAAGACCCGCCGGGACTACCCAATGAGCAGTTCTTC. Translated, it gives CASSQDPPGLPNEQFF.

This clone was picked up one time. The chain couples TRBV3-1 (or the pseudogene TRBV3-2) to TRBJ2-2, with TRBD2 matching over 7 bases. CDR1 is LGHDT, CDR2 YNNKEL, per germline (reference sequence). CDR3 length: 14 residues. With V trimmed by 1 base and J by 4 bases, 0 bases remained unmatched. The CDR3 here is CASSQGGSTGELFF. The DNA for the CDR3 is TGTGCCAGCAGCCAAGGCGGGAGCACCGGGGAGCTGTTTTTT.

CDR3 amino acids: CASSTTTGGVNEKLFF. The CDR3 nucleotides are TGTGCCAGCAGCACTACAACGGGGGGGGTTAATGAAAAACTGTTTTTT. The V gene is TRBV7-6, the J gene TRBJ1-4; D may be TRBD1 (5 bases). V lost 5 bases, J lost 4 bases, and 17 bases lay in between. CDR1 and CDR2 (germline): SGHVS, FNYEAQ. The CDR3 length is 16 residues.

V gene TRBV30 combines with J gene TRBJ2-2; TRBD1 aligns across 8 bases. With 5 bases clipped from V and 6 bases from J, the junction kept 5 bases outside the gene matches. This CDR3 has 13 amino acids. The germline V gene has CDR1 GTSNPN and CDR2 SVGIG (reference sequence). This chain's CDR3 is CAWRTGMAGELFF. The CDR3 nucleotides are TGTGCCTGGCGGACAGGGATGGCCGGGGAGCTGTTTTTT.

The chain has TRBV25-1 and TRBJ2-5; 12 nucleotides agree with TRBD1. Losses at the gene ends were 9 bases for V and 5 bases for J; bases not matched to a gene: 10. The length of the CDR3 is 15 residues. Germline V gives CDR1 MGHDK, CDR2 SYGVNS. The CDR3 sequence is CASSGTGGYHETQYF. The CDR3 nucleotides read TGTGCCAGTTCGGGGACAGGGGGCTATCACGAGACCCAGTACTTC.

This sequence joins TRBV4-1 and TRBJ2-4; unclear D gene. V lost 4 bases and J lost 0, with 10 bases in between. This CDR3 has 15 residues. Germline CDR1 reads MGHRA; CDR2 reads YSYEKL. CDR3 region: CASSPIDLAKNIQYF. The CDR3 region has the DNA TGCGCCAGCAGCCCCATAGATCTAGCCAAAAACATTCAGTACTTC.

The V gene is TRBV3-1 (or the pseudogene TRBV3-2), the J gene TRBJ2-5, with 11 bases lining up with TRBD2. Trimming cost V 8 bases and J 4 bases; bases outside gene matches: 12. The CDR3 is made up of 16 amino acids. Germline V CDR1 and CDR2: LGHDT, YNNKEL (reference sequence). CDR3 in amino acids: CASAGLAGGSRETQYF. CDR3 sequence (DNA): TGTGCCAGCGCCGGACTAGCGGGTGGGTCCAGAGAGACCCAGTACTTC.

The chain has TRBV4-2 and TRBJ1-2; TRBD1 aligns across 7 bases. With 0 bases clipped from V and 3 bases from J, the junction kept 4 bases outside the gene matches. The CDR3 covers 15 residues. CDR1 and CDR2 from the germline V gene are LGHNA and YNFKEQ. Here the CDR3 reads CASSQDLQGDYGYTF. The CDR3 DNA follows: TGTGCCAGCAGCCAAGATTTGCAGGGGGACTATGGCTACACCTTC.

This rearrangement joins TRBV6-6 to TRBJ1-5, with TRBD1 matching 8 bases. The length of the CDR3 is 15 residues. Germline assignment: CDR1 MNHNY and CDR2 SVGAGI (reference sequence). The J segment lost 5 bases and the V segment lost 5 bases, leaving 8 bases of the junction unmatched. CDR3 in amino acids: CASSSRGLGDQPQHF. The CDR3, as DNA: TGTGCCAGCAGTAGCAGGGGGCTCGGGGATCAGCCCCAGCATTTT.

This clone was seen a few times. This same CDR3 is encoded by further DNA sequences in the sample. V and J are TRBV7-9 and TRBJ2-2; TRBD1 matches 7 bases. The V segment lost 1 base and the J segment 3 bases; nucleotides outside the gene matches: 2. This CDR3 spans 15 amino acids. Germline CDR1 reads SEHNR; CDR2 reads FQNEAQ (reference sequence). The CDR3 reads CASSLGQGDTGELFF. The CDR3 DNA follows: TGTGCCAGCAGCTTAGGGCAGGGGGACACCGGGGAGCTGTTTTTT.

V and J are TRBV5-4 and TRBJ2-1, with 10 nucleotides matching TRBD2. Germline V CDR1 and CDR2: SGHNT, YYREEE (reference sequence). The CDR3 totals 15 residues. With 4 bases clipped from V and 10 bases from J, the junction kept 11 bases outside the gene matches. The DNA of the CDR3 is TGTGCCAGCAGCCCAGCGGGGGGGCCCTTCACGGAGCAGTTCTTC. Translation: CASSPAGGPFTEQFF. The complete variable domain, with remaining parts taken from reference TRBV5-4 and TRBJ2-1, reads ETGVTQSPTHLIKTRGQQVTLRCSSQSGHNTVSWYQQALGQGPQFIFQYYREEENGRGNFPPRFSGLQFPNYSSELNVNALELDDSALYLCASSPAGGPFTEQFFGPGTRLTVL.

The chain is built from TRBV3-1 (or the pseudogene TRBV3-2) and TRBJ2-5; 13 nucleotides match TRBD2. Germline V gene data show CDR1 as LGHDT and CDR2 as YNNKEL (reference sequence). V dropped 1 base and J dropped 5; count of bases not matched to a gene: 13. CDR3 length: 19 residues. The DNA for the CDR3 is TGTGCCAGCAGCCAAGGGGAAGGACTAGCGGGAGCTGTGGGGGAGACCCAGTACTTC. This translates into CASSQGEGLAGAVGETQYF.

This clone has more than one count but fewer than ten. The J gene is TRBJ2-7, the V gene TRBV7-9; D is perhaps TRBD1 (5 bases). With 8 bases removed from V and 4 bases from J, the gap between germline ends came to 15 bases. This CDR3 is 13 amino acids long. From germline, CDR1 is SEHNR and CDR2 FQNEAQ (reference sequence). The CDR3: CASVQGVRYEQYF. The CDR3, as DNA: TGTGCCAGCGTTCAAGGGGTTCGGTACGAGCAGTACTTC.

This chain joins TRBV24-1 and TRBJ2-5; D perhaps matches TRBD1 (5 bases). CDR3 length: 15 residues. Trimming removed 3 bases at V and 3 bases at J, with 13 bases between. Germline values: CDR1 KGHDR, CDR2 SFDVKD. DNA for the CDR3: TGTGCCACCAGTGATCAGACGACGACAGAAGAGACCCAGTACTTC. It is translated as CATSDQTTTEETQYF.

This clone has a single count. The gene calls are TRBV27 and TRBJ2-7, with 8 bases that match TRBD1. This CDR3 region has 16 residues. The V gene's germline CDR1 is MNHEY and CDR2 SMNVEV (reference sequence). The V and J ends lost 2 bases and 2 bases, in that order; junction bases with no gene match: 8. DNA for the CDR3: TGTGCCAGCAGTTTAGGGTATGGACAGGGCCCCTACGAGCAGTACTTC. Encoded protein: CASSLGYGQGPYEQYF.

V usage is TRBV5-4 and J usage is TRBJ1-1; 7 bases match TRBD1. Germline-derived CDR1 and CDR2 are SGHNT and YYREEE (reference sequence). The J segment lost 1 base and the V segment lost 1 base, leaving 1 base of the junction unmatched. This CDR3 region has 14 residues. In DNA form, the CDR3 reads TGTGCCAGCAGCTTGCGACAGGGGAACACTGAAGCTTTCTTT. It codes for CASSLRQGNTEAFF.